This is a list of T cell receptor beta chains from one sample in a study of blood T cell repertoires in COVID-19. Profiled with immunoSEQ multiplex PCR; TCRdb holds only in-frame clones, not every one. The repertoire holds some 350,000 clones, with about 87% as singletons. The sample taken for sequencing was PBMCs or T cells enriched from blood (not recorded which). The receptors here all came from a man under 40 who had recovered from COVID-19. Each CDR3 is given with its conserved first and last residue. D genes are given only for firm matches. Clone size, where shown, is once, few, many, or a class for clones that have expanded.

abundance	v_gene	d_gene	j_gene	CDR3aa	CDR3nt
-	TRBV7-9	-	TRBJ1-4	CASSPVATNEKLFF	TGTGCCAGCAGTCCAGTTGCAACTAATGAAAAACTGTTTTTT
-	TRBV12-3/TRBV12-4	-	TRBJ1-1	CASRGLAGTEAFF	TGTGCCAGCAGGGGGCTAGCGGGCACTGAAGCTTTCTTT
-	TRBV5-1	TRBD1	TRBJ2-2	CASSPNGQGSNTGELFF	TGCGCCAGCAGCCCCAACGGACAGGGTTCGAACACCGGGGAGCTGTTTTTT
-	TRBV4-1	TRBD1	TRBJ2-1	CASSQEETGVREQFF	TGCGCCAGCAGCCAAGAGGAGACAGGGGTCAGGGAGCAGTTCTTC
-	TRBV19	-	TRBJ1-4	CASSTGQSRGLVEKLFF	TGTGCCAGTAGTACCGGACAGTCAAGGGGCCTAGTGGAAAAACTGTTTTTT
-	TRBV5-1	TRBD2	TRBJ2-1	CASSSGLSAGGPSEQFF	TGCGCCAGCAGCTCCGGACTCTCAGCGGGGGGGCCAAGTGAGCAGTTCTTC
-	TRBV15	TRBD2	TRBJ2-5	CATSERGDQETQYF	TGTGCCACTAGTGAGCGGGGGGACCAAGAGACCCAGTACTTC
-	TRBV5-8	TRBD2	TRBJ2-3	CASSLSSGGASTDTQYF	TGTGCCAGCAGCTTGTCTAGCGGGGGAGCTAGCACAGATACGCAGTATTTT
-	TRBV19	-	TRBJ2-3	CASSSDRGLTDTQYF	TGTGCCAGTAGTAGTGATAGAGGCCTCACAGATACGCAGTATTTT
-	TRBV24-1	TRBD1	TRBJ2-5	CATSGSGTGGYETQYF	TGTGCCACCAGTGGATCCGGGACAGGGGGCTATGAGACCCAGTACTTC
-	TRBV5-1	TRBD2	TRBJ2-3	CASMYWVSGGSTDTQYF	TGCGCCAGCATGTACTGGGTCTCGGGGGGGAGCACAGATACGCAGTATTTT
once	TRBV25-1	-	TRBJ2-7	CASRPPGSYEQYF	TGTGCCAGCAGGCCCCCAGGCTCCTACGAGCAGTACTTC